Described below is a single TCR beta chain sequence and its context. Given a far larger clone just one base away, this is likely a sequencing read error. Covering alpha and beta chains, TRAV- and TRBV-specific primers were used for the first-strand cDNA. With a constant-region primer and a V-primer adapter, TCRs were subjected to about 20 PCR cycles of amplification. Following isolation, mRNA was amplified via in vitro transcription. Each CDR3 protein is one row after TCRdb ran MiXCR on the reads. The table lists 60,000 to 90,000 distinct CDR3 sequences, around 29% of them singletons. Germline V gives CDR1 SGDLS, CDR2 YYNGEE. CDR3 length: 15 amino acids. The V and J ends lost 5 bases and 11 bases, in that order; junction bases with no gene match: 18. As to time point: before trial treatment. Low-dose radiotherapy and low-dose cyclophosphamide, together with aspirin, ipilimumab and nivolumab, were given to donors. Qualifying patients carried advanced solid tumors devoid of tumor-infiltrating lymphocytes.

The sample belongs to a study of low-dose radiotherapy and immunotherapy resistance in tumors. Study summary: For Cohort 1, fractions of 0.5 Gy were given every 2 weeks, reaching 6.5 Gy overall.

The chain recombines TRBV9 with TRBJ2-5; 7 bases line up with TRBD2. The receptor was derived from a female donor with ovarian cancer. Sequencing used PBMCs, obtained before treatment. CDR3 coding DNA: TGTGCCAGCAGTGAGAGCGGGGCATCCTACAATGAGCAGTACTTC. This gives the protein CASSESGASYNEQYF.